This T cell receptor beta chain is drawn from a study of blood T cell repertoires in COVID-19. About the study: Acute and convalescent COVID-19 samples came from the United States, Italy and Spain.

How the authors handled the data: Reference gene primer amplification in the assay estimated nucleated cell counts. Data came from immunoSEQ multiplex PCR; TCRdb stores just in-frame clones and leaves some out. D and trimming were read from the DNA, whereas the V and J calls and clone size are those reported in that table. The repertoire holds some 100,000 clones, with 80% to 90% as singletons. V was clipped by 1 base and J by 3 bases; unmatched bases: 10. Germline CDR1 reads LGHNA; CDR2 reads YNFKEQ. The CDR3 loop spans 19 amino acids. Sequencing used peripheral blood. The TCR comes from a human donor with acute or convalescent COVID-19. The donor label of this sample is uncertain. The chain uses TRBV4-2 and TRBJ2-3; 13 bases align to TRBD2. In nucleotides, the CDR3 is TGTGCCAGCAGCCAAGGAGGACTAGCGGGGGCGGGATATACAGATACGCAGTATTTT. Translating it yields CASSQGGLAGAGYTDTQYF.